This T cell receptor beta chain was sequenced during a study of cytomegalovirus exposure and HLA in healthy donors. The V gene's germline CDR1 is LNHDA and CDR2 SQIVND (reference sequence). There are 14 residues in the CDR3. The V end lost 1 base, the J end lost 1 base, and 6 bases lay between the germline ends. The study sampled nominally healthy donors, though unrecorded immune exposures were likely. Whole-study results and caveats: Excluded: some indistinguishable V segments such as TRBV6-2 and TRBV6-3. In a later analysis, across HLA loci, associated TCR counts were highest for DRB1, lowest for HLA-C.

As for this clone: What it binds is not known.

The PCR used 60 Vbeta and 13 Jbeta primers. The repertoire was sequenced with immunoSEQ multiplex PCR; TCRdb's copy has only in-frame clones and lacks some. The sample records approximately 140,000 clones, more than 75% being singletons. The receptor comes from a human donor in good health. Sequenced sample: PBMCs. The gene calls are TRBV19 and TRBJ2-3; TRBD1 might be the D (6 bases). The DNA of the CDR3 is TGTGCCAGTAGTATAGGGACAGGCACAGATACGCAGTATTTT. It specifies CASSIGTGTDTQYF.